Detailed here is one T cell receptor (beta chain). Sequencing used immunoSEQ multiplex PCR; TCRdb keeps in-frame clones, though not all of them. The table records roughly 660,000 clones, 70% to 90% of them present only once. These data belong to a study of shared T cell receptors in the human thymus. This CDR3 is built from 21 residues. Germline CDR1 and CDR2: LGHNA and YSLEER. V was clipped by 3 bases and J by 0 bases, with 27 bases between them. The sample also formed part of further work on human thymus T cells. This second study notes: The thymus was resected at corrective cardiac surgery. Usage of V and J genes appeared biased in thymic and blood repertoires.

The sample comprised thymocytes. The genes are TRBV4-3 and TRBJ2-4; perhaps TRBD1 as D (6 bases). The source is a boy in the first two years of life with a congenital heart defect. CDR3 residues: CASSQDLPRTALNLAKNIQYF. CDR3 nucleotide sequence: TGCGCCAGCAGCCAGGATTTGCCACGGACAGCCCTGAATTTAGCCAAAAACATTCAGTACTTC.